This T cell receptor (beta chain) was recorded in a study of tumor-infiltrating lymphocytes in primary liver carcinoma. Study-wide background: Each participant had primary liver carcinoma, and surgical resection was the treatment. Every sample contained roughly 3.65 to 8 million productive TCRbeta reads, and these numbers were similar from one tissue type to another. Broader study findings: Pairs comparing tumor with adjacent tissue or blood overlapped less than pairs drawn from tumor regions. Relative to blood, tumors carried a significantly larger fraction of the repertoire in their top 250 clones (p = 0.039).

Total RNA (roughly 530 ng) served as template for TCR beta cDNA synthesis primed by a constant-region primer. Libraries for TCR beta were built through three nested multiplex PCR rounds, which together made up a slightly modified ARM-PCR procedure. The two initial PCR rounds, about 9 cycles each, used TRBV1-TRBV30 forward and C-beta reverse primers. MiXCR was run by TCRdb on the multiplex PCR reads, yielding one entry per CDR3 protein. The repertoire holds 330,000 or so distinct CDR3 sequences, with 65% as singletons. Alongside blood RNA obtained from unsorted whole blood, germline DNA was also extracted. The CDR3 has 13 amino acids. Looked up from germline, CDR1 is KGHDR and CDR2 is SFDVKD. The V end lost 4 bases, the J end lost 8 bases, and 11 bases lay between the germline ends. This clonotype was counted only a few times. Its antigen is unknown.

This clonotype originated in a man aged 35 to 55 with primary liver carcinoma and hepatitis B virus infection. The chain couples TRBV24-1 to TRBJ2-1; possibly TRBD1 for D (5 bases). Specimen: peripheral blood. The CDR3 bases are TGTGCCACCAGTGAGGTGGACATCGATGAGCAGTTCTTC. Amino acids: CATSEVDIDEQFF.